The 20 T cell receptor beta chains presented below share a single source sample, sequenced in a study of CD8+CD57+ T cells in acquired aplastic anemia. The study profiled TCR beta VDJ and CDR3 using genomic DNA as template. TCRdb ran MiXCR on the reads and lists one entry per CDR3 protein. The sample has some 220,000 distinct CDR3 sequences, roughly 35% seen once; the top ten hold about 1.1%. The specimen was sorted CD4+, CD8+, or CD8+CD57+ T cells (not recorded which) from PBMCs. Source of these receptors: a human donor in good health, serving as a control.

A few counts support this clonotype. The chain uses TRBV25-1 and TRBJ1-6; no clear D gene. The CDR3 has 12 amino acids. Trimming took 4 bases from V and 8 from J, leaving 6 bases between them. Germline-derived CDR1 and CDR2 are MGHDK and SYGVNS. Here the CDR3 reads CASSGPHSPLHF. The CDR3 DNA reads TGTGCCAGCAGTGGACCACATTCACCCCTCCACTTT. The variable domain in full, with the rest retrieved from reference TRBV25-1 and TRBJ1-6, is EADIYQTPRYLVIGTGKKITLECSQTMGHDKMYWYQQDPGMELHLIHYSYGVNSTEKGDLSSESTVSRIRTEHFPLTLESARPSHTSQYLCASSGPHSPLHFGNGTRLTVT.

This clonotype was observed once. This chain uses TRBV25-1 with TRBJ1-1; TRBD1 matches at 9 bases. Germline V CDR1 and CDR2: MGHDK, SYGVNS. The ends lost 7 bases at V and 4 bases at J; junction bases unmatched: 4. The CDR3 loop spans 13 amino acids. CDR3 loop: CASNRQGGTEAFF. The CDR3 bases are TGTGCCAGCAACAGACAGGGGGGCACTGAAGCTTTCTTT.

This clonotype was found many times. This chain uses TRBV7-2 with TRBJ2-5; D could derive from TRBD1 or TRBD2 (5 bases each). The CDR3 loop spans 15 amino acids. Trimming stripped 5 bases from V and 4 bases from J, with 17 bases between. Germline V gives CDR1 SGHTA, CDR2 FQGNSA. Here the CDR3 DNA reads TGTGCCAGCAGCCCACGACATTCAGGGACAGAGACCCAGTACTTC. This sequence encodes CASSPRHSGTETQYF.

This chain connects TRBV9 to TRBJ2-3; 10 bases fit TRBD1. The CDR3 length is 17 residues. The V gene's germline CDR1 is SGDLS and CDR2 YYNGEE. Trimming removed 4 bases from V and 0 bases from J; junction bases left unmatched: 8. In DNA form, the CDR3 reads TGTGCCAGCAGCCGCCGGGGGACAGGGGCTAGCACAGATACGCAGTATTTT. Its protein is CASSRRGTGASTDTQYF. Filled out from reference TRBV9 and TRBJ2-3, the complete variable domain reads DSGVTQTPKHLITATGQRVTLRCSPRSGDLSVYWYQQSLDQGLQFLIQYYNGEERAKGNILERFSAQQFPDLHSELNLSSLELGDSALYFCASSRRGTGASTDTQYFGPGTRLTVL.

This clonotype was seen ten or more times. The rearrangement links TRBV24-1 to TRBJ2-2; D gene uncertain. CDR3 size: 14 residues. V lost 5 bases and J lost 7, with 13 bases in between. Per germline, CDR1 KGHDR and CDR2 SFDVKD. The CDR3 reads CATSGYRANGELFF. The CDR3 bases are TGTGCCACCAGTGGATACCGGGCCAACGGGGAGCTGTTTTTT.

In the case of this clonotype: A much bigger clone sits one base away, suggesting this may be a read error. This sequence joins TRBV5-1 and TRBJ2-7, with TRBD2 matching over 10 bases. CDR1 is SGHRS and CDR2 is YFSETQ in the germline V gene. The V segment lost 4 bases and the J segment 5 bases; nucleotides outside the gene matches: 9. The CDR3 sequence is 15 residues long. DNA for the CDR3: TGCGCCAGCAGCACCCTAGCGGGAGAGGTCGACGAGCAGTACTTC. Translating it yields CASSTLAGEVDEQYF.

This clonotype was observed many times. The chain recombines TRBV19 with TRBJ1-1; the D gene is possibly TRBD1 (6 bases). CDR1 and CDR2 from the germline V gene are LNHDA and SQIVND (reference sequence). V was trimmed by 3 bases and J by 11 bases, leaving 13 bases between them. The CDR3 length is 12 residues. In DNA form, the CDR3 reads TGTGCCAGTAGTATTAGGGGGGCGAGGGCTTTCTTT. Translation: CASSIRGARAFF. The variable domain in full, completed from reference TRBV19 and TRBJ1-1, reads DGGITQSPKYLFRKEGQNVTLSCEQNLNHDAMYWYRQDPGQGLRLIYYSQIVNDFQKGDIAEGYSVSREKKESFPLTVTSAQKNPTAFYLCASSIRGARAFFGQGTRLTVV.

The CDR3 is CASSLQTQGPYGYTF. The CDR3 DNA is TGTGCCAGCAGTTTACAGACACAGGGGCCCTATGGCTACACCTTC. The chain recombines TRBV6-6 with TRBJ1-2; 7 nucleotides agree with TRBD1. CDR1 MNHNY and CDR2 SVGAGI come from the germline V gene (reference sequence). The CDR3 runs 15 residues. With 4 bases clipped from V and 4 bases from J, the junction kept 9 bases outside the gene matches.

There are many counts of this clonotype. The CDR3 DNA follows: TGTGCCAGCAGCGTGACTAGCAGCACAGATACGCAGTATTTT. Protein: CASSVTSSTDTQYF. V usage is TRBV9 and J usage is TRBJ2-3, with TRBD2 matching 7 bases. Trimming took 2 bases from V and 0 from J; bases not matched to a gene: 0. This CDR3 is built from 14 residues. Germline V gene lookup returns CDR1 SGDLS and CDR2 YYNGEE.

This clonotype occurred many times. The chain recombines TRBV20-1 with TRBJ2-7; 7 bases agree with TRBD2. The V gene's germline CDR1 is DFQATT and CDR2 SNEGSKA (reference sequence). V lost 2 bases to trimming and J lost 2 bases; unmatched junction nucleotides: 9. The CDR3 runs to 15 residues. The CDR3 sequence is CSARPAGFTTYEQYF. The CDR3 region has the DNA TGCAGTGCTAGACCAGCGGGGTTCACGACCTACGAGCAGTACTTC.

The CDR3: CASSEFGMEQPQHF. DNA of the CDR3: TGTGCCAGCAGTGAATTTGGGATGGAACAGCCCCAGCATTTT. The chain couples TRBV2 to TRBJ1-5; D gene ambiguous. The V gene lost 2 bases and the J gene lost 7 bases, with 12 bases spanning the gap. The germline V gene has CDR1 SNHLY and CDR2 FYNNEI. The CDR3 loop spans 14 amino acids.

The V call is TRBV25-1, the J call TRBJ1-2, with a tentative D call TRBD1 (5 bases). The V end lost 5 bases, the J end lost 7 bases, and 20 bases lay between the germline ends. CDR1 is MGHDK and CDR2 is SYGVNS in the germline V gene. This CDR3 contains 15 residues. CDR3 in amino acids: CASSIQGAGSFGYTF. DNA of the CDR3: TGTGCCAGCAGTATTCAAGGGGCAGGTTCTTTTGGCTACACCTTC.

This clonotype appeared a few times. This CDR3 is CAWSVRTGPNEKLFF. The DNA of the CDR3 is TGTGCCTGGAGTGTTCGGACAGGCCCTAATGAAAAACTGTTTTTT. The rearrangement joins TRBV30 to TRBJ1-4; TRBD1 agrees at 7 bases. V lost 0 bases and J lost 3; bases outside the gene matches: 4. Germline V lookup: CDR1 GTSNPN, CDR2 SVGIG (reference sequence). This CDR3 is built from 15 residues.

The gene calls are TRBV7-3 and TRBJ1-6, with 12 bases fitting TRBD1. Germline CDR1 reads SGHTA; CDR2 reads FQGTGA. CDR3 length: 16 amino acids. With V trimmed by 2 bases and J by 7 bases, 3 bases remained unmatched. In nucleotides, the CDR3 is TGTGCCAGCAGCTTATCGGGACAGGGGGCCAATTCACCCCTCCACTTT. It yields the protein CASSLSGQGANSPLHF. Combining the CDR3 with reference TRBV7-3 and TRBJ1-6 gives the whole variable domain GAGVSQTPSNKVTEKGKYVELRCDPISGHTALYWYRQSLGQGPEFLIYFQGTGAADDSGLPNDRFFAVRPEGSVSTLKIQRTERGDSAVYLCASSLSGQGANSPLHFGNGTRLTVT.

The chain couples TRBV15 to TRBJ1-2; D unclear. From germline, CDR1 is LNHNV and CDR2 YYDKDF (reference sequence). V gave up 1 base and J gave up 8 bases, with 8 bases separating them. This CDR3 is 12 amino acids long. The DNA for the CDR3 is TGTGCCACCAGCAGAGGACTGGGGGGCTACACCTTC. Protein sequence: CATSRGLGGYTF.

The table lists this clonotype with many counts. CDR3 sequence reads: CASTLAPAVGEQYF. The CDR3 bases are TGTGCCAGCACGTTGGCCCCAGCGGTGGGGGAGCAGTACTTC. This rearrangement joins TRBV11-2 to TRBJ2-7, with D perhaps TRBD2 (5 bases). The V gene lost 7 bases and the J gene lost 7 bases, with 20 bases spanning the gap. Germline V gene lookup returns CDR1 SGHAT and CDR2 FQNNGV. This CDR3 has 14 amino acids.

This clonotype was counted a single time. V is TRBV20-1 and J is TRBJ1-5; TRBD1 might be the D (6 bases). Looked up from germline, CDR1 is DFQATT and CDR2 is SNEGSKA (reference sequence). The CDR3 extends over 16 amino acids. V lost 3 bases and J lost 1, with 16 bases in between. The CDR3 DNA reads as TGCAGTGCTAGGCCTACAGGGAGAGGGAGCAATCAGCCCCAGCATTTT. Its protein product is CSARPTGRGSNQPQHF.

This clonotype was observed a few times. CDR3 sequence: CASGRDVTEAFF. The CDR3, as DNA: TGTGCTAGTGGCCGCGACGTGACTGAAGCTTTCTTT. The chain carries TRBV12-5 and TRBJ1-1; the D is unclear. Germline CDR1 and CDR2: LGHNT and FRNRAP. The CDR3 covers 12 residues. Trimming removed 6 bases at V and 5 bases at J, with 10 bases between.

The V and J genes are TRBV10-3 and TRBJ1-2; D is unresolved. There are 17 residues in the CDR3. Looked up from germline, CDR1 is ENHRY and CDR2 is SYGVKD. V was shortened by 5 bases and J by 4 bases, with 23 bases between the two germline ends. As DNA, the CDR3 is TGTGCCATCAGTTCCATCATCCTCGGGCCCGGAGGCTATGGCTACACCTTC. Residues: CAISSIILGPGGYGYTF.

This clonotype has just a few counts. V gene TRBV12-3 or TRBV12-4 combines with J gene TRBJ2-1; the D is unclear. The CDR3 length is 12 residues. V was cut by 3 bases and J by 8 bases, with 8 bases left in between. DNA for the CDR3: TGTGCCAGCAGTTTTCTTATACATGAGCAGTTCTTC. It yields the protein CASSFLIHEQFF.